The present T cell receptor beta chain was sequenced within a study of blood T cell repertoires in COVID-19. Background on the study: From the United States, Italy and Spain came samples of acute and convalescent COVID-19. The cDNA or gDNA used as material had been derived from T cells, B-cell-depleted T cells, or PBMCs.

The CDR3 is made up of 14 amino acids. V gave up 7 bases and J gave up 4 bases, with 16 bases separating them. The V gene's germline CDR1 is LNHDA and CDR2 SQIVND (reference sequence). In the source study's methods: Counts of nucleated cells, estimated from reference gene primer amplification, were obtained. Assay used: immunoSEQ multiplex PCR; TCRdb lists only in-frame clones, some missing. From that table come the V and J calls and clone size; the DNA was used to work out D and trimming. The sample lists about 90,000 clones; about 82% were seen once. The source is a woman between 65 and 79 years old with active or convalescent COVID-19. The specimen was peripheral blood. The rearrangement uses TRBV19 and TRBJ1-2; D is perhaps TRBD1 (5 bases). CDR3 sequence reads: CASTNQGWVYGYTF. The CDR3 nucleotides read TGTGCCAGTACTAACCAGGGATGGGTCTATGGCTACACCTTC.